Shown below are 15 T cell receptor beta chains from a single sample sequenced in a study of blood T cell repertoires in COVID-19. Here immunoSEQ multiplex PCR was the method, and the copy in TCRdb shows in-frame clones only, minus some. The sample has 200,000 or so clones, 84% seen once. Sequencing used PBMCs or T cells enriched from blood (not recorded which). These TCRs come from a man in his sixties who had recovered from COVID-19.

The gene calls are TRBV5-1 and TRBJ1-2; D possibly corresponds to TRBD1 (5 bases). The germline V gene encodes CDR1 SGHRS and CDR2 YFSETQ. This CDR3 has 14 amino acids. V lost 0 bases and J lost 5, with 11 bases in between. The DNA of the CDR3 is TGCGCCAGCAGCTTGGCCGGGGGGACGTATGGCTACACCTTC. Encoded protein: CASSLAGGTYGYTF.

As DNA, the CDR3 is TGTGCCAGCAGCCAAGCGGGACAGGTTTTTACCTACGAGCAGTACTTC. It yields the protein CASSQAGQVFTYEQYF. This chain links TRBV3-1 (or the pseudogene TRBV3-2) with TRBJ2-7; 8 nucleotides align to TRBD1. V dropped 1 base and J dropped 2; count of bases not matched to a gene: 7. The length of the CDR3 is 16 residues. CDR1 LGHDT and CDR2 YNNKEL come from the germline V gene (reference sequence).

The CDR3 sequence is CASTEPGGTDTQYF. The CDR3 bases are TGTGCCAGCACCGAGCCCGGAGGGACAGATACGCAGTATTTT. J is TRBJ2-3 and V is TRBV6-5, with TRBD2 as a possible D gene (6 bases). V lost 7 bases to trimming and J lost 3 bases, with 14 bases between them. The CDR3 extends over 14 amino acids. Looked up from germline, CDR1 is MNHEY and CDR2 is SVGAGI.

The chain couples TRBV19 to TRBJ1-5; 10 bases align to TRBD1. The CDR3 contains 14 residues. V lost 5 bases to trimming and J lost 7 bases; unmatched junction nucleotides: 5. CDR1 LNHDA and CDR2 SQIVND come from the germline V gene (reference sequence). The CDR3 here is CASSDRGLLQPQHF. CDR3 bases: TGTGCCAGTAGTGACAGGGGGCTGTTACAGCCCCAGCATTTT.

This rearrangement joins TRBV19 to TRBJ1-2, with a tentative D call TRBD1 (6 bases). CDR1 and CDR2 from the germline V gene are LNHDA and SQIVND (reference sequence). V was pared by 7 bases and J by 4 bases, with 13 bases between. The CDR3 sequence is 13 residues long. The CDR3: CASTLGQSYGYTF. CDR3 coding DNA: TGTGCCAGTACTCTAGGACAGTCCTATGGCTACACCTTC.

The rearrangement links TRBV19 to TRBJ2-3, with a tentative D call TRBD1 (7 bases). The V gene's germline CDR1 is LNHDA and CDR2 SQIVND (reference sequence). The CDR3 consists of 15 residues. V was pared by 1 base and J by 6 bases, with 14 bases between. CDR3 protein: CASSIGLRGRDTQYF. The DNA for the CDR3 is TGTGCCAGTAGTATAGGTCTCAGGGGGAGGGATACGCAGTATTTT. Filled out from reference TRBV19 and TRBJ2-3, the complete variable domain reads DGGITQSPKYLFRKEGQNVTLSCEQNLNHDAMYWYRQDPGQGLRLIYYSQIVNDFQKGDIAEGYSVSREKKESFPLTVTSAQKNPTAFYLCASSIGLRGRDTQYFGPGTRLTVL.

The chain has TRBV2 and TRBJ1-1; D not certain. The CDR3 is 12 amino acids. Germline CDR1 SNHLY, CDR2 FYNNEI. The V end lost 8 bases, the J end lost 5 bases, and 12 bases lay between the germline ends. CDR3 protein: CASEVQWTEAFF. CDR3 sequence (DNA): TGTGCCAGCGAGGTCCAGTGGACTGAAGCTTTCTTT. Drawing the rest from reference TRBV2 and TRBJ1-1, the complete variable domain is EPEVTQTPSHQVTQMGQEVILRCVPISNHLYFYWYRQILGQKVEFLVSFYNNEISEKSEIFDDQFSVERPDGSNFTLKIRSTKLEDSAMYFCASEVQWTEAFFGQGTRLTVV.

V and J are TRBV6-5 and TRBJ1-2; TRBD1 agrees at 9 bases. Germline-derived CDR1 and CDR2 are MNHEY and SVGAGI. V was clipped by 3 bases and J by 7 bases; unmatched bases: 3. The CDR3 is made up of 13 amino acids. CDR3 nucleotides: TGTGCCAGCAGTTATCTGGGACAGGGTGGCTACACCTTC. It codes for CASSYLGQGGYTF.

This clone has just one count. The chain employs TRBV12-3 or TRBV12-4 and TRBJ2-5; TRBD1 might be the D (6 bases). The CDR3 runs 13 residues. V was pared by 6 bases and J by 5 bases, with 13 bases between. Here the CDR3 DNA reads TGTGCCAGCAGAAGGGACACCTCGGAGACCCAGTACTTC. It specifies CASRRDTSETQYF.

V is TRBV3-1 (or the pseudogene TRBV3-2) and J is TRBJ1-5, with a possible D match to TRBD1 (5 bases). CDR1 is LGHDT and CDR2 is YNNKEL in the germline V gene (reference sequence). This CDR3 spans 17 amino acids. Trimming removed 2 bases at V and 2 bases at J, with 16 bases between. CDR3 DNA sequence: TGTGCCAGCAGCCAACCTCGACAAGGGGTGGGCAATCAGCCCCAGCATTTT. As protein: CASSQPRQGVGNQPQHF.

The rearrangement links TRBV6-5 to TRBJ2-7; D is ambiguous. The germline V and J ends were trimmed by 0 bases and 4 bases, with 4 bases remaining between them. Germline CDR1 MNHEY, CDR2 SVGAGI. This CDR3 spans 12 amino acids. The chain's CDR3 is CASSYSLYEQYF. The CDR3 DNA reads as TGTGCCAGCAGTTACTCGCTATACGAGCAGTACTTC.

The rearrangement joins TRBV7-8 to TRBJ1-4; possibly TRBD1 for D (5 bases). The CDR3 sequence is 16 residues long. Germline V gives CDR1 SGHVS, CDR2 FQNEAQ. V was clipped by 1 base and J by 3 bases, with 12 bases between them. The CDR3 loop reads CASSLDRQGANEKLFF. The CDR3 bases are TGTGCCAGCAGCTTAGACAGGCAGGGCGCTAATGAAAAACTGTTTTTT. The variable domain in full, completed from reference TRBV7-8 and TRBJ1-4, reads GAGVSQSPRYKVAKRGQDVALRCDPISGHVSLFWYQQALGQGPEFLTYFQNEAQLDKSGLPSDRFFAERPEGSVSTLKIQRTQQEDSAVYLCASSLDRQGANEKLFFGSGTQLSVL.

The chain is built from TRBV12-5 and TRBJ2-5; 11 positions match TRBD1. The CDR3 covers 16 residues. J lost 3 bases, V lost 3 bases, and 6 bases had no gene match. Per the germline V gene, CDR1 is LGHNT and CDR2 is FRNRAP. This chain's CDR3 is CASGFGQGAGEETQYF. As DNA, the CDR3 is TGTGCTAGTGGTTTCGGACAGGGGGCAGGCGAAGAGACCCAGTACTTC. The complete variable domain, with remaining parts taken from reference TRBV12-5 and TRBJ2-5, reads DARVTQTPRHKVTEMGQEVTMRCQPILGHNTVFWYRQTMMQGLELLAYFRNRAPLDDSGMPKDRFSAEMPDATLATLKIQPSEPRDSAVYFCASGFGQGAGEETQYFGPGTRLLVL.

V usage is TRBV25-1 and J usage is TRBJ1-5; D remains ambiguous. Between the trimmed V and J ends, which lost 4 bases and 4 bases, there was a span of 5 bases. The CDR3 has 12 amino acids. Germline V gene sequence: CDR1 MGHDK, CDR2 SYGVNS. Here the CDR3 DNA reads TGTGCCAGCAGTGGAGGAAATCAGCCCCAGCATTTT. Protein: CASSGGNQPQHF.

The chain couples TRBV7-8 to TRBJ1-2, with 8 bases matching TRBD1. The CDR3 consists of 16 residues. With 2 bases clipped from V and 5 bases from J, the junction kept 10 bases outside the gene matches. Germline assignment: CDR1 SGHVS and CDR2 FQNEAQ. The CDR3 protein is CASSLIGQGLGYGYTF. The CDR3 coding sequence is TGTGCCAGCAGCTTAATCGGACAGGGTTTGGGATATGGCTACACCTTC.